This TCR beta chain was observed in a study of neurological immune-mediated disorders. The time point: longitudinal time-point 1 (baseline). Preparation of the unsorted libraries drew on 2 million PBMCs stored at -80 C. Whole-study findings and limits: Private repertoires in all groups were suggested, as expanded clones shared no CDR3 amino acid sequences across subjects.

Synthesis of cDNA was performed by 5'RACE using 10-nucleotide random UMIs. Every sequencing run gave over 200 million TCR-beta sequences, taken from 15-18 subjects. TCRdb recomputed calls from the 5' RACE reads with MiXCR, one row per CDR3 protein. The sample consists of around 60,000 distinct CDR3 sequences, approximately 11% of them appearing once. CDR1 and CDR2 (germline): LNHNV, YYDKDF (reference sequence). Deletions cut 0 bases from V and 16 bases from J, with 9 bases between. This CDR3 region has 11 residues. Ten or more counts support this clonotype. The antigen remains undetermined. This sequence originates from a male donor with HTLV-1-associated myelopathy (HAM/TSP). The sequenced sample was PBMCs. The V call is TRBV15, the J call TRBJ1-4; no clear D. The CDR3 nucleotides read TGTGCCACCAGCAGAGATCGGTTAGAGTTTTTT. Translation gives CATSRDRLEFF.